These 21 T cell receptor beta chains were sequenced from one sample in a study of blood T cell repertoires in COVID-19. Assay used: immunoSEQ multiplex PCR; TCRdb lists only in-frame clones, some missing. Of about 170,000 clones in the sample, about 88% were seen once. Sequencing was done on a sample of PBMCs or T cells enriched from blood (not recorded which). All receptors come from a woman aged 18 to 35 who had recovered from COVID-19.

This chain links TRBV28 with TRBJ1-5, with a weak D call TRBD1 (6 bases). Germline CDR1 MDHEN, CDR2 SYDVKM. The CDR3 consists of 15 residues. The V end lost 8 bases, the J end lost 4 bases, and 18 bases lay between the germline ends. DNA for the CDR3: TGTGCCAGCTCCTATGGGACAAGGGCGAATCAGCCCCAGCATTTT. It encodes CASSYGTRANQPQHF.

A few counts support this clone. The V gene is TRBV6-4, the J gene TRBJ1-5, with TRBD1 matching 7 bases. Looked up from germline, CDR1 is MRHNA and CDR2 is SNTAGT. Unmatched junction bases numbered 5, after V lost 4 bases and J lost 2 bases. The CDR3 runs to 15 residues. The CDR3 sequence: CASSARQGGNQPQHF. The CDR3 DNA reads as TGTGCCAGCAGTGCGCGACAGGGTGGCAATCAGCCCCAGCATTTT.

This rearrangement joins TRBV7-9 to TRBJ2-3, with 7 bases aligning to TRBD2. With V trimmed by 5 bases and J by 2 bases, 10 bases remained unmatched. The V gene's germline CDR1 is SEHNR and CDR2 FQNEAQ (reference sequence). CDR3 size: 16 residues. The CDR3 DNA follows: TGTGCCAGCAGCGGACCTAGCGGTACTATCACAGATACGCAGTATTTT. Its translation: CASSGPSGTITDTQYF.

CDR3 sequence: CARSLGLAYTYEQYF. In nucleotides, the CDR3 is TGTGCCAGAAGCTTGGGACTAGCGTATACCTACGAGCAGTACTTC. The chain links TRBV5-3 to TRBJ2-7; 8 nucleotides match TRBD2. TRBV5-3 is flagged as an ORF with uncertain function. This CDR3 has 15 amino acids. With V trimmed by 0 bases and J by 2 bases, 4 bases remained unmatched.

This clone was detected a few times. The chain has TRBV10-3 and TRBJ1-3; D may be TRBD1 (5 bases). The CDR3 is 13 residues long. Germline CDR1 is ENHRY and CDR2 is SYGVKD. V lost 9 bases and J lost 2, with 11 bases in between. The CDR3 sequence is CAIFRETGNTIYF. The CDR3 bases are TGTGCCATATTCAGGGAAACTGGAAACACCATATATTTT.

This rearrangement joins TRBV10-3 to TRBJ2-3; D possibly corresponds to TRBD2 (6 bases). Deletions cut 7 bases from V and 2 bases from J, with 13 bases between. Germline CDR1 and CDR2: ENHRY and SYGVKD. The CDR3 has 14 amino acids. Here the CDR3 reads CAIKRLRDTDTQYF. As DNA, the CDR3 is TGTGCCATCAAACGCTTGCGGGACACAGATACGCAGTATTTT.

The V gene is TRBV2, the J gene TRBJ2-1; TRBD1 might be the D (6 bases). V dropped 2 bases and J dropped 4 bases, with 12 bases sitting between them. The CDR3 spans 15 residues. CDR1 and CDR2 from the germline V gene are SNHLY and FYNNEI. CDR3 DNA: TGTGCCAGCAGTGAAAATCCAGGGGCATACAATGAGCAGTTCTTC. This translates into CASSENPGAYNEQFF.

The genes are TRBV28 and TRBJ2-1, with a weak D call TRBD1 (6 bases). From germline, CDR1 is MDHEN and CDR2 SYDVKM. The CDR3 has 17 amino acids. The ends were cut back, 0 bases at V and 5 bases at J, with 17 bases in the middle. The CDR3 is CASSLWGQKIHNNEQFF. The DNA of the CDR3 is TGTGCCAGCAGTTTATGGGGACAAAAGATACACAACAATGAGCAGTTCTTC. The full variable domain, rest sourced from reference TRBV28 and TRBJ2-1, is DVKVTQSSRYLVKRTGEKVFLECVQDMDHENMFWYRQDPGLGLRLIYFSYDVKMKEKGDIPEGYSVSREKKERFSLILESASTNQTSMYLCASSLWGQKIHNNEQFFGPGTRLTVL.

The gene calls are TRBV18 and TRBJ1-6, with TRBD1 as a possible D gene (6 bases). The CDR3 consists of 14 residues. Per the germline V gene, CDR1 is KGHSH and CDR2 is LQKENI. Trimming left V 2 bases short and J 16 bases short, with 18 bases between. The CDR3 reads CASSPNVRGTLLHF. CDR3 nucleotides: TGTGCCAGCTCACCAAATGTAAGGGGGACCCTGCTCCACTTT.

Written as DNA, the CDR3 is TGTGCCAGCACCTTGGGACTAGCGGGATCAGGGGAGCTGTTTTTT. As protein: CASTLGLAGSGELFF. The chain couples TRBV13 to TRBJ2-2; TRBD2 agrees at 13 bases. J gave up 8 bases and V 7 bases, and 7 bases lay outside the gene matches. CDR1 is PRHDT and CDR2 is FYEKMQ in the germline V gene (reference sequence). The CDR3 consists of 15 residues.

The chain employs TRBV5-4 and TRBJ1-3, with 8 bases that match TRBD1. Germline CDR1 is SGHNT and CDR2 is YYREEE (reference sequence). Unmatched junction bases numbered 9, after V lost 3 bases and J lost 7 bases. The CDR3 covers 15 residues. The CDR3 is CASSSGTGAPNTIYF. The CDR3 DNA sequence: TGTGCCAGCAGCTCCGGGACAGGTGCTCCTAACACCATATATTTT.

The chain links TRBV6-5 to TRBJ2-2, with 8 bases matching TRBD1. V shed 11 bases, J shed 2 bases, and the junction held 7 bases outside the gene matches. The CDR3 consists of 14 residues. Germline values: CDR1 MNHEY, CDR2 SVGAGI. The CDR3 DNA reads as TGTGCCTCTCGGACAGGGCGAAACACCGGGGAGCTGTTTTTT. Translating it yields CASRTGRNTGELFF.

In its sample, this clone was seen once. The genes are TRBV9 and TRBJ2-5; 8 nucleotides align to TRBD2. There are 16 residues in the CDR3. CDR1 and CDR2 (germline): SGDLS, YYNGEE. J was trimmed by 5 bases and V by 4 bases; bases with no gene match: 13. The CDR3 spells CASSLFPSGSGETQYF. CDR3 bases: TGTGCCAGCAGCCTCTTTCCTAGCGGGTCGGGGGAGACCCAGTACTTC.

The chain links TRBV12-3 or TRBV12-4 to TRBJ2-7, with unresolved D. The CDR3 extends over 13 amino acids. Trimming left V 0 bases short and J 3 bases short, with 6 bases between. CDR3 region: CASSLAPIYEQYF. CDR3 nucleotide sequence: TGTGCCAGCAGTTTAGCCCCTATCTACGAGCAGTACTTC.

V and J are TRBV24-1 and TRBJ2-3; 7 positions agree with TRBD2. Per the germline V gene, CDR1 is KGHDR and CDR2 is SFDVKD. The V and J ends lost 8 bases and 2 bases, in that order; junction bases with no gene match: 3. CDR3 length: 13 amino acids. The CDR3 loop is CATMAGVTDTQYF. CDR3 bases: TGTGCCACCATGGCGGGAGTCACAGATACGCAGTATTTT.

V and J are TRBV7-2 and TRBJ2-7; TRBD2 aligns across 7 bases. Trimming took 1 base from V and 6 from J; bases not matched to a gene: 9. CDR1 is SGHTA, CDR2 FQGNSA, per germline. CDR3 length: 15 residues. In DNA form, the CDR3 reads TGTGCCAGCAGCTTAGATTTGTTCTCGGGAGGCGAGCAGTACTTC. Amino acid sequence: CASSLDLFSGGEQYF.

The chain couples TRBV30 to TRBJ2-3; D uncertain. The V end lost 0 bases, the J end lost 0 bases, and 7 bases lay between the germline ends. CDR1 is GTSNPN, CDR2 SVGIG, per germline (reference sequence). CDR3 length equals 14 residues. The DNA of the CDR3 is TGTGCCTGGAGTGTGGTTGCGAGCACAGATACGCAGTATTTT. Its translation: CAWSVVASTDTQYF.

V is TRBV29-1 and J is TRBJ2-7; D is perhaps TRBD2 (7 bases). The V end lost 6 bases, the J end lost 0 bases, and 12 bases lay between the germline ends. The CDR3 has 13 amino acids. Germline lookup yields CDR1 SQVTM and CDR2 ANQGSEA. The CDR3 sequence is CSVGGDNSYEQYF. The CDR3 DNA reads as TGCAGCGTGGGGGGGGACAACTCCTACGAGCAGTACTTC.

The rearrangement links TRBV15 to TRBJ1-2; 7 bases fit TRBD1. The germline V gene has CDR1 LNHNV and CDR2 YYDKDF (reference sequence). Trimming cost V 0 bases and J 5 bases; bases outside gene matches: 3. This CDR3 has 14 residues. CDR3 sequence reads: CATSREQGWYGYTF. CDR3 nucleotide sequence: TGTGCCACCAGCAGAGAACAGGGGTGGTATGGCTACACCTTC.

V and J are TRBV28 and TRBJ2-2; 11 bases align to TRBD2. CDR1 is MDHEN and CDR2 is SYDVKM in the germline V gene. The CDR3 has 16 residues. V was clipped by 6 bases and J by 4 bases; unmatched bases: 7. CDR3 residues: CASRRLAGTTTGELFF. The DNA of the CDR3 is TGTGCCAGCAGGAGACTAGCGGGAACTACCACCGGGGAGCTGTTTTTT.

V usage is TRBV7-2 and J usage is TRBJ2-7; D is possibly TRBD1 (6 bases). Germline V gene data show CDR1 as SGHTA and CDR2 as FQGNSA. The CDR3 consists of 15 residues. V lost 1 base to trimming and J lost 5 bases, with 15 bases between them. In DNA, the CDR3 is TGTGCCAGCAGCTTAGAACAGGGAGCTCTCCACGAGCAGTACTTC. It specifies CASSLEQGALHEQYF.